A selection of T cell receptor beta chains follows, all from one sample in a study. TCRdb reprocessed the 5' RACE reads with MiXCR, giving one entry per CDR3 protein. The sample contains about 43,000 distinct CDR3 sequences, 29% of which appear only once. Specimen: memory CD4+ T cells sorted from a lymph node. The receptors come from a female donor with breast cancer. Both conserved end residues are part of each CDR3.

j_call: TRBJ2-1
v_call: TRBV12-3/TRBV12-4
cdr3_aa: CASKKGRATRLVF

j_call: TRBJ2-7
v_call: TRBV9
cdr3_aa: CASSPSGGSSYEQYF

j_call: TRBJ2-7
v_call: TRBV5-1
cdr3_aa: CASSLNGISYEQYF

j_call: TRBJ2-1
v_call: TRBV12-3/TRBV12-4
cdr3_aa: CASSLGTSGSNNEQFF

j_call: TRBJ1-2
v_call: TRBV4-2
cdr3_aa: CASSHRQGNYGYTF

j_call: TRBJ1-6
v_call: TRBV9
cdr3_aa: CASSLDSNASPPHF

j_call: TRBJ2-1
v_call: TRBV6-5
cdr3_aa: CASSLVGRGDNEQFF

j_call: TRBJ1-3
v_call: TRBV28
cdr3_aa: CASSLNTGAIYF

j_call: TRBJ1-4
v_call: TRBV4-1
cdr3_aa: CASSQLVFEKLFF

j_call: TRBJ1-1
v_call: TRBV5-5
cdr3_aa: CASSLQGLTEAFF

j_call: TRBJ1-4
v_call: TRBV20-1
cdr3_aa: CSAVDRATNEKLFF

j_call: TRBJ1-2
v_call: TRBV7-9
cdr3_aa: CASSSRQAYYGYTF

j_call: TRBJ2-7
v_call: TRBV27
cdr3_aa: CASSWASFPSYEQYF

j_call: TRBJ1-1
v_call: TRBV28
cdr3_aa: CASSLGGREAFF

j_call: TRBJ2-7
v_call: TRBV7-9
cdr3_aa: CASSPGTSRNYEQYF

j_call: TRBJ1-2
v_call: TRBV12-5
cdr3_aa: CASGPDRALGYTF

j_call: TRBJ2-7
v_call: TRBV21-1
cdr3_aa: CASSKAGGSGFYEQYF

j_call: TRBJ2-5
v_call: TRBV7-2
cdr3_aa: CASSWGGTGRWEAQYF